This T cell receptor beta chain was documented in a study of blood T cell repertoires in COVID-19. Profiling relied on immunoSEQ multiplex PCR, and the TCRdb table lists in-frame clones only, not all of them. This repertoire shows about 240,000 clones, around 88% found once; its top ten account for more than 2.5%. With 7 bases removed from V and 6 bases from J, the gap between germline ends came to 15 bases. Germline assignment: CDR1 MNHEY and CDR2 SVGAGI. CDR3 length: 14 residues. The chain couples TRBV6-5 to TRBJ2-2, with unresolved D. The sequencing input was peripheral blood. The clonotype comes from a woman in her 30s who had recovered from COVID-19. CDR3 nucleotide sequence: TGTGCCAGCAACCCCAGGCTATACGCCGGGGAGCTGTTTTTT. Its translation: CASNPRLYAGELFF.